This T cell receptor (beta chain) was observed in a study of blood T cell repertoires in COVID-19. The protocol was immunoSEQ multiplex PCR, while the TCRdb copy is restricted to in-frame clones and leaves out a portion. The sample shows roughly 190,000 clones, about 86% of them seen only once. The germline CDR1 and CDR2 sequences are SNHLY and FYNNEI. J gave up 2 bases and V 7 bases, and 7 bases lay outside the gene matches. This CDR3 has 14 amino acids. The sample taken for sequencing was PBMCs or T cells enriched from blood (not recorded which). The chain links TRBV2 to TRBJ2-7; 8 bases are shared with TRBD2. The TCR was taken from a middle-aged woman in a cohort exposed to, infected with or recovered from COVID-19 (not recorded which). In nucleotides, the CDR3 is TGTGCCAGCAACAGCCCGGGGGGGCCCTACGAGCAGTACTTC. Translating gives CASNSPGGPYEQYF. The variable domain in full, with the rest retrieved from reference TRBV2 and TRBJ2-7, is EPEVTQTPSHQVTQMGQEVILRCVPISNHLYFYWYRQILGQKVEFLVSFYNNEISEKSEIFDDQFSVERPDGSNFTLKIRSTKLEDSAMYFCASNSPGGPYEQYFGPGTRLTVT.